The 9 T cell receptor beta chains presented below share a single source sample, sequenced in a study of response to subunit inactivated influenza vaccine. One entry per CDR3 protein, called by TCRdb with MiXCR from the RT-PCR reads. The data show around 190,000 distinct CDR3 sequences, around 14% seen once. Sample: CD8+ T cells sorted from PBMCs, taken more than 4 days after vaccination. Receptor source: a middle-aged man who received an inactivated influenza vaccine.

The chain employs TRBV28 and TRBJ2-2, with D perhaps TRBD1 or TRBD2 (6 bases each). Germline-derived CDR1 and CDR2 are MDHEN and SYDVKM. Trimming removed 6 bases from V and 3 bases from J, with 14 bases in between. This CDR3 comprises 15 residues. The CDR3 nucleotides read TGTGCCAGCAGCCCGGGGGCGTATTACACCGGGGAGCTGTTTTTT. It encodes CASSPGAYYTGELFF. Together with reference TRBV28 and TRBJ2-2, the CDR3 gives the full variable domain: DVKVTQSSRYLVKRTGEKVFLECVQDMDHENMFWYRQDPGLGLRLIYFSYDVKMKEKGDIPEGYSVSREKKERFSLILESASTNQTSMYLCASSPGAYYTGELFFGEGSRLTVL.

This chain links TRBV6-2 or TRBV6-3 with TRBJ2-1; unclear D gene. From germline, CDR1 is MNHEY and CDR2 SVGEGT. V was trimmed by 3 bases and J by 6 bases, leaving 15 bases between them. The CDR3 spans 15 residues. CDR3 region: CASSYWEMVVNEQFF. CDR3 coding DNA: TGTGCCAGCAGTTATTGGGAAATGGTAGTCAATGAGCAGTTCTTC.

This clonotype was seen a few times. The chain employs TRBV7-2 and TRBJ2-3; 13 positions agree with TRBD2. CDR1 and CDR2 (germline): SGHTA, FQGNSA. CDR3 length equals 17 residues. Germline trimming cut 3 bases from V and 2 bases from J; bases unmatched to any gene: 5. As DNA, the CDR3 is TGTGCCAGCAGCTTTGGACTAGCGGGGGCACTCACAGATACGCAGTATTTT. Protein: CASSFGLAGALTDTQYF. The full variable domain, rest sourced from reference TRBV7-2 and TRBJ2-3, is GAGVSQSPSNKVTEKGKDVELRCDPISGHTALYWYRQSLGQGLEFLIYFQGNSAPDKSGLPSDRFSAERTGGSVSTLTIQRTQQEDSAVYLCASSFGLAGALTDTQYFGPGTRLTVL.

With respect to this clonotype: Sequence at one end of the junction differs from germline and may be a read error. The chain uses TRBV11-3 and TRBJ2-3; weak D call: TRBD1 (5 bases). This CDR3 comprises 15 residues. Germline loops: CDR1 SGHNT, CDR2 YENEEA. CDR3 bases: TGTGCCAGCAGTTTAGGGGAAGTGGGCACAGATACGCAGTATTTT. Translated: CASSLGEVGTDTQYF.

The chain recombines TRBV5-1 with TRBJ2-7; no clear D. This CDR3 region has 13 residues. CDR1 and CDR2 from the germline V gene are SGHRS and YFSETQ. V dropped 5 bases and J dropped 3 bases, with 12 bases sitting between them. For the CDR3, the DNA is TGCGCCAGCAGAGTAGGACCTCTCTACGAGCAGTACTTC. It specifies CASRVGPLYEQYF.

This chain connects TRBV5-1 to TRBJ2-1; 9 nucleotides match TRBD1. Unmatched junction bases numbered 4, after V lost 3 bases and J lost 3 bases. In germline, CDR1 is SGHRS, CDR2 YFSETQ. The CDR3 runs to 15 residues. Written as DNA, the CDR3 is TGCGCCAGCAGCTACTGGACAGGGGACTACAATGAGCAGTTCTTC. This translates into CASSYWTGDYNEQFF.

The chain recombines TRBV20-1 with TRBJ2-1; TRBD2 might be the D (5 bases). Germline V gene data show CDR1 as DFQATT and CDR2 as SNEGSKA (reference sequence). The germline V and J ends were trimmed by 0 bases and 0 bases, with 12 bases remaining between them. The CDR3 is 16 residues long. The CDR3 DNA sequence: TGCAGTGCTAGAGATCTCCGGGAAACCTCCTACAATGAGCAGTTCTTC. Translation gives CSARDLRETSYNEQFF.

The gene calls are TRBV7-8 and TRBJ2-3, with 11 bases matching TRBD2. CDR1 SGHVS and CDR2 FQNEAQ come from the germline V gene. The CDR3 sequence is 18 residues long. The junction had 16 bases not matched to a gene; V was cut back by 7 bases and J by 4 bases. This chain's CDR3 is CASNVPRGSGRDADTQYF. In DNA form, the CDR3 reads TGTGCCAGCAACGTTCCGCGGGGTAGCGGGAGGGATGCAGATACGCAGTATTTT.

A few counts support this clonotype. The chain couples TRBV12-3 or TRBV12-4 to TRBJ2-7; TRBD2 matches at 8 bases. The CDR3 is 15 amino acids. V dropped 2 bases and J dropped 2; count of bases not matched to a gene: 5. The DNA of the CDR3 is TGTGCCAGCAGTTTATCCGGACTAGCCCCCTACGAGCAGTACTTC. Translation gives CASSLSGLAPYEQYF.